This T cell receptor (beta chain) comes out of a study of T cell repertoires in cytomegalovirus infection. Overall study context: CMV infection together with matching HLA type was indicated by public TCR beta signatures.

Points from the study as a whole: Carriers of CMV plus the relevant HLA were identified by cumulative public TCR beta family frequency.

This clonotype was picked up a small number of times. Antigen specificity is unknown. Each CDR3 protein gets one entry after TCRdb re-called the reads with MiXCR. Of 650,000 to 900,000 distinct CDR3 sequences in the sample, 32% were seen once. Germline trimming cut 10 bases from V and 0 bases from J; bases unmatched to any gene: 9. This CDR3 is built from 16 residues. The source of this sequence is a human donor in good health (CMV status not recorded). Some clones in this sample may be carry-over from other donors' samples. The chain recombines TRBV12-3 or TRBV12-4 with TRBJ2-6; 7 bases are a match to TRBD1. The sample consisted of cultured CD8+ T cells from PBMCs, taken from culture after CMV antigen stimulation. The CDR3 DNA sequence: TGTGCCATATCCGGGACAGAGAGCTCTGGGGCCAACGTCCTGACTTTC. It yields the protein CAISGTESSGANVLTF.